Shown below are 5 T cell receptor beta chains from a single sample sequenced in a study of control samples from healthy donors and cancer patients. Produced via immunoSEQ multiplex PCR; TCRdb's table is partial and in-frame only. The sample holds 95,000 to 150,000 clones, about 89% seen once. Material for sequencing was blood. The source of these receptors is a woman aged 18-29 years in good health.

The chain employs TRBV30 and TRBJ2-3; a possible D gene is TRBD2 (5 bases). CDR1 and CDR2 (germline): GTSNPN, SVGIG (reference sequence). The CDR3 is made up of 14 amino acids. Trimming pared 2 bases from V and 1 base from J, leaving 10 bases between. The CDR3: CAWSRTVGTDTQYF. The CDR3 DNA reads as TGTGCCTGGAGTAGGACTGTTGGCACAGATACGCAGTATTTT.

CDR3 amino acids: CATAGWYGYTF. The CDR3, as DNA: TGTGCCACCGCAGGCTGGTATGGCTACACCTTC. This chain connects TRBV19 to TRBJ1-2, with unresolved D. This CDR3 contains 11 residues. Looked up from germline, CDR1 is LNHDA and CDR2 is SQIVND (reference sequence). Deletions cut 10 bases from V and 5 bases from J, with 11 bases between.

V and J are TRBV7-2 and TRBJ2-1, with TRBD1 as a possible D gene (7 bases). CDR1 SGHTA and CDR2 FQGNSA come from the germline V gene. This CDR3 has 16 amino acids. The V gene lost 3 bases and the J gene lost 6 bases, with 18 bases spanning the gap. The chain's CDR3 is CASSFDPGGRCNEQFF. The CDR3 nucleotides read TGTGCCAGCAGCTTCGACCCAGGGGGGAGGTGCAATGAGCAGTTCTTC.

CDR3 nucleotide sequence: TGTGCCAGTAGCCCGCCAGGATCAAAAGCTTTCTTT. Its protein product is CASSPPGSKAFF. V gene TRBV19 combines with J gene TRBJ1-1; D remains ambiguous. CDR3 length: 12 residues. V was clipped by 6 bases and J by 9 bases, with 14 bases between them. The germline CDR1 and CDR2 sequences are LNHDA and SQIVND (reference sequence).

V and J are TRBV6-2 or TRBV6-3 and TRBJ1-2; D remains ambiguous. V was trimmed by 8 bases and J by 2 bases, leaving 6 bases between them. The CDR3 contains 11 residues. Germline-derived CDR1 and CDR2 are MNHEY and SVGEGT. CDR3 amino acids: CASGQNYGYTF. CDR3 DNA sequence: TGTGCCAGCGGCCAGAACTATGGCTACACCTTC.